A selection of T cell receptor beta chains follows, all from one sample in a study of Ad26.COV2.S vaccination and SARS-CoV-2 variants. The method was immunoSEQ multiplex PCR; TCRdb's version includes in-frame clones alone and lacks a portion of them. Of fewer than 600,000 clones detected, around 89% appear once; the ten largest clones hold more than 1.5%. Material: peripheral blood, obtained in a trial of Ad26.COV2.S vaccine versus placebo. These receptors came from a person aged 18-60 years who received the Ad26.COV2.S COVID-19 vaccine or a placebo. Both conserved end residues are part of each CDR3. Each record gives: J gene, V gene, D gene, clone size, CDR3 DNA, CDR3 protein. A D gene is named only where the DNA matches it firmly. Clone size is stated in some rows and not others, as once, few, many or a class when expanded.

j_call: TRBJ1-2
v_call: TRBV25-1
d_call: .
clone_size: .
cdr3_nt: TGTGCCAGCAGTGATCATCAGGGGAGCTATGGCTACACCTTC
cdr3_aa: CASSDHQGSYGYTF

j_call: TRBJ2-7
v_call: TRBV4-3
d_call: TRBD2
clone_size: few
cdr3_nt: TGCGCCAGCAGCCGGGACGGGGGGGAAGAGCAGTACTTC
cdr3_aa: CASSRDGGEEQYF

j_call: TRBJ2-2
v_call: TRBV5-1
d_call: .
clone_size: .
cdr3_nt: TGCGCCAGCAGCGGTGGAGGGACAGTGGCCGGGGAGCTGTTTTTT
cdr3_aa: CASSGGGTVAGELFF

j_call: TRBJ2-2
v_call: TRBV2
d_call: .
clone_size: .
cdr3_nt: TGTGCCAGTTCTACAGGGGAGGGGACCGGGGAGCTGTTTTTT
cdr3_aa: CASSTGEGTGELFF

j_call: TRBJ2-1
v_call: TRBV9
d_call: .
clone_size: .
cdr3_nt: TGTGCCAGCAACGAACACCCCACGGACGAGCAGTTCTTC
cdr3_aa: CASNEHPTDEQFF

j_call: TRBJ2-1
v_call: TRBV5-1
d_call: .
clone_size: .
cdr3_nt: TGCGCCAGCAGCTGGACAGCGAGCTCCTACAATGAGCAGTTCTTC
cdr3_aa: CASSWTASSYNEQFF

j_call: TRBJ1-4
v_call: TRBV18
d_call: TRBD1
clone_size: .
cdr3_nt: TGTGCCAGCTCACCACCCGAGCAGGGGGGTGAAAAACTGTTTTTT
cdr3_aa: CASSPPEQGGEKLFF

j_call: TRBJ2-7
v_call: TRBV25-1
d_call: TRBD1
clone_size: few
cdr3_nt: TGTGCCAGCAGTGAATTCGAGACAGGGCCGCGTTCGGAGCAGTACTTC
cdr3_aa: CASSEFETGPRSEQYF

j_call: TRBJ1-5
v_call: TRBV2
d_call: TRBD1
clone_size: .
cdr3_nt: TGTGCCAGCAGTGGACAGGGCGTGGAGCCCCAGCATTTT
cdr3_aa: CASSGQGVEPQHF

j_call: TRBJ1-2
v_call: TRBV2
d_call: TRBD1
clone_size: .
cdr3_nt: TGTGCCAGCAAAGCCCAGGGGGGTAACTATGGCTACACCTTC
cdr3_aa: CASKAQGGNYGYTF

j_call: TRBJ2-5
v_call: TRBV2
d_call: .
clone_size: .
cdr3_nt: TGTGCCAGCAGGCAGGGCAGGGGCGATTACCAAGAGACCCAGTACTTC
cdr3_aa: CASRQGRGDYQETQYF

j_call: TRBJ1-4
v_call: TRBV11-2
d_call: .
clone_size: .
cdr3_nt: TGTGCCAGCAGATCTCAGGGGTTAACTAATGAAAAACTGTTTTTT
cdr3_aa: CASRSQGLTNEKLFF

j_call: TRBJ1-5
v_call: TRBV28
d_call: TRBD1
clone_size: .
cdr3_nt: TGTGCCAGCAGTTCCCCCCCACCGGGACAGGGTAACCAGCCCCAGCATTTT
cdr3_aa: CASSSPPPGQGNQPQHF

j_call: TRBJ2-7
v_call: TRBV18
d_call: .
clone_size: .
cdr3_nt: TGTGCCAGCTCACCAAAGGGGAATTACGAGCAGTACTTC
cdr3_aa: CASSPKGNYEQYF

j_call: TRBJ2-7
v_call: TRBV18
d_call: .
clone_size: .
cdr3_nt: TGTGCCAGCTCACCCCGGGACTCCAACGAGCAGTACTTC
cdr3_aa: CASSPRDSNEQYF

j_call: TRBJ1-1
v_call: TRBV5-1
d_call: .
clone_size: .
cdr3_nt: TGCGCCAGCAGCCCTGATGCGAACCAAGCTTTCTTT
cdr3_aa: CASSPDANQAFF

j_call: TRBJ2-7
v_call: TRBV7-9
d_call: .
clone_size: .
cdr3_nt: TGTGCCAGCAGCCCCCCCCGGGACCGCCACCCCGCCTCCTACGAGCAGTACTTC
cdr3_aa: CASSPPRDRHPASYEQYF

j_call: TRBJ2-7
v_call: TRBV5-1
d_call: .
clone_size: .
cdr3_nt: TGCGCCAGCAGCTTGGCCCCAGTAGGCCTGAACTACGAGCAGTACTTC
cdr3_aa: CASSLAPVGLNYEQYF

j_call: TRBJ1-2
v_call: TRBV7-9
d_call: .
clone_size: .
cdr3_nt: TGTGCCAGCAGCTACTCCCCCGGACAGACTAACTATGGCTACACCTTC
cdr3_aa: CASSYSPGQTNYGYTF

j_call: TRBJ2-7
v_call: TRBV20-1
d_call: .
clone_size: .
cdr3_nt: TGCAGTGCGGGATACGAGCAGTACTTC
cdr3_aa: CSAGYEQYF

j_call: TRBJ2-7
v_call: TRBV6-2/TRBV6-3
d_call: TRBD2
clone_size: .
cdr3_nt: TGTGCCAGCAGTTACGTCATAGCGGGAGCCTACGAGCAGTACTTC
cdr3_aa: CASSYVIAGAYEQYF

j_call: TRBJ2-7
v_call: TRBV18
d_call: TRBD1
clone_size: .
cdr3_nt: TGTGCCAGCTCACGCGAGGACAGGGCCACTTACGAGCAGTACTTC
cdr3_aa: CASSREDRATYEQYF